This T cell receptor (beta chain) stems from a study of cytomegalovirus exposure and HLA in healthy donors. PCR amplification relied on 60 Vbeta primers (plus 13 Jbeta primers). The assay was immunoSEQ multiplex PCR, and TCRdb's table has in-frame clones only and misses some. The sample yields roughly 40,000 clones, more than 65% seen once. Only a few counts were recorded for this clone. Its specificity is not known. Study outcomes and limitations: Clonal expansion was found to be greater in HLA-associated TCR beta chains than in equally common others in a later analysis.

Trimming cost V 0 bases and J 2 bases, with 12 bases left between them. Per germline, CDR1 KGHSH and CDR2 LQKENI. CDR3 length equals 16 residues. Sequencing used PBMCs. V gene TRBV18 combines with J gene TRBJ2-3; TRBD2 might be the D (5 bases). The receptor comes from a man between 50 and 59 years old in good health and CMV-seronegative. The CDR3 DNA follows: TGTGCCAGCTCACCACCCCGGGAAGAACACACAGATACGCAGTATTTT. Its protein product is CASSPPREEHTDTQYF.